The 17 T cell receptor beta chains below all came from one sample that was sequenced in a study of blood T cell repertoires in COVID-19. Assay used: immunoSEQ multiplex PCR; TCRdb lists only in-frame clones, some missing. Of 150,000 to 200,000 clones listed, 86% are singletons. The sequenced sample was peripheral blood. These receptors were obtained from a woman aged 70 to 79 with acute or convalescent COVID-19.

DNA of the CDR3: TGTGCCAGCAGCCCCCGTGAGACAGGGGGTGAAAAACTGTTTTTT. This sequence encodes CASSPRETGGEKLFF. V and J are TRBV6-2 or TRBV6-3 and TRBJ1-4; 9 bases line up with TRBD1. Germline V lookup: CDR1 MNHEY, CDR2 SVGEGT. The CDR3 has 15 residues. The V segment lost 6 bases and the J segment 7 bases; nucleotides outside the gene matches: 9.

V usage is TRBV27 and J usage is TRBJ1-2, with TRBD1 matching over 7 bases. Germline V gene sequence: CDR1 MNHEY, CDR2 SMNVEV (reference sequence). The CDR3 has 15 residues. After removal of 5 bases from V and 6 bases from J, the junction contained 12 bases not matched to a gene. The CDR3 bases are TGTGCCAGCAGTCCGTTCGACAGGGACCTAAATGGCTACACCTTC. Translation: CASSPFDRDLNGYTF.

The V call is TRBV10-3, the J call TRBJ2-1, with TRBD2 matching over 10 bases. CDR3 length equals 13 residues. V shed 8 bases, J shed 9 bases, and the junction held 7 bases outside the gene matches. From germline, CDR1 is ENHRY and CDR2 SYGVKD. The CDR3, as DNA: TGTGCCATCGGGAGCGGGAGGGCCGGTGAGCAGTTCTTC. Its protein is CAIGSGRAGEQFF.

The chain joins TRBV5-5 to TRBJ1-5; D may be TRBD1 (6 bases). Trimming stripped 1 base from V and 1 base from J, with 6 bases between. Germline CDR1 is SGHKS and CDR2 is YYEKEE (reference sequence). The CDR3 contains 14 residues. The CDR3 DNA reads as TGTGCCAGCAGCTTGACAGGGAGCAATCAGCCCCAGCATTTT. It codes for CASSLTGSNQPQHF.

This chain uses TRBV19 with TRBJ1-1; D uncertain. Between the trimmed V and J ends, which lost 5 bases and 8 bases, there was a span of 21 bases. This CDR3 contains 15 residues. The V gene's germline CDR1 is LNHDA and CDR2 SQIVND (reference sequence). The CDR3 sequence is CASSLIGSGRGEAFF. The CDR3 nucleotides are TGTGCCAGTAGTCTTATAGGTTCGGGGAGAGGAGAAGCTTTCTTT.

This chain uses TRBV10-2 with TRBJ2-7, with D tentatively TRBD2 (7 bases). Germline V gene lookup returns CDR1 WSHSY and CDR2 SAAADI. V lost 9 bases and J 2 bases, leaving 14 bases between the germline ends. This CDR3 has 13 residues. The CDR3 bases are TGCGCCAGTAGTCGGGGGGCGGCCTACGAGCAGTACTTC. Its translation: CASSRGAAYEQYF.

The chain combines TRBV5-4 with TRBJ2-6, with D maybe TRBD2 (5 bases). The CDR3 sequence is 16 residues long. The germline V gene has CDR1 SGHNT and CDR2 YYREEE (reference sequence). With 2 bases removed from V and 0 bases from J, the gap between germline ends came to 9 bases. In nucleotides, the CDR3 is TGTGCCAGCAGCTTTAGCGTTAGCTCTGGGGCCAACGTCCTGACTTTC. It specifies CASSFSVSSGANVLTF. Complete variable domain (other parts from reference TRBV5-4 and TRBJ2-6): ETGVTQSPTHLIKTRGQQVTLRCSSQSGHNTVSWYQQALGQGPQFIFQYYREEENGRGNFPPRFSGLQFPNYSSELNVNALELDDSALYLCASSFSVSSGANVLTFGAGSRLTVL.

A single count supports this clone. The chain couples TRBV7-9 to TRBJ1-1; D perhaps matches TRBD1 (5 bases). The CDR3 runs to 13 residues. CDR1 is SEHNR, CDR2 FQNEAQ, per germline (reference sequence). The V gene lost 2 bases and the J gene lost 5 bases, with 9 bases spanning the gap. CDR3 residues: CASSLQGMTEAFF. CDR3 sequence (DNA): TGTGCCAGCAGCTTACAGGGTATGACTGAAGCTTTCTTT.

This clone occurred once. V gene TRBV7-8 combines with J gene TRBJ1-1, with D possibly matching TRBD1 (6 bases). V lost 2 bases and J lost 0, with 10 bases in between. This CDR3 has 15 amino acids. Looked up from germline, CDR1 is SGHVS and CDR2 is FQNEAQ. CDR3 in amino acids: CASSLSGGMNTEAFF. The CDR3, as DNA: TGTGCCAGCAGCTTATCGGGGGGCATGAACACTGAAGCTTTCTTT.

This clone occurred once. The chain carries TRBV10-1 and TRBJ2-3, with D maybe TRBD2 (5 bases). V lost 0 bases to trimming and J lost 0 bases, with 13 bases between them. The germline CDR1 and CDR2 sequences are WNHNN and SYGVQD (reference sequence). CDR3 length: 17 residues. CDR3 sequence reads: CASSESRFGGSTDTQYF. The CDR3 DNA reads as TGCGCCAGCAGTGAGTCGAGGTTCGGCGGGAGCACAGATACGCAGTATTTT.

V and J are TRBV5-5 and TRBJ1-1; maybe TRBD1 (5 bases). V was cut by 2 bases and J by 5 bases, with 10 bases left in between. CDR1 and CDR2 from the germline V gene are SGHKS and YYEKEE (reference sequence). The CDR3 extends over 13 amino acids. The DNA for the CDR3 is TGTGCCAGCAGCTTATCTTCAGGGACTGAAGCTTTCTTT. Protein product: CASSLSSGTEAFF.

The rearrangement joins TRBV6-1 to TRBJ1-6; TRBD1 agrees at 7 bases. This CDR3 has 15 residues. Germline-derived CDR1 and CDR2 are MNHNS and SASEGT. Trimming took 2 bases from V and 10 from J; bases not matched to a gene: 8. The CDR3 DNA sequence: TGTGCCAGCAGTGAATCTACAGGGGTGGACTCACCCCTCCACTTT. Translation gives CASSESTGVDSPLHF.

The genes are TRBV6-5 and TRBJ2-2, with TRBD1 matching over 8 bases. The CDR3 extends over 14 amino acids. Trimming removed 4 bases from V and 5 bases from J; junction bases left unmatched: 3. CDR1 and CDR2 from the germline V gene are MNHEY and SVGAGI. Written as DNA, the CDR3 is TGTGCCAGCAGTTTAGACAGGGGAACCGGGGAGCTGTTTTTT. Translating it yields CASSLDRGTGELFF.

The chain recombines TRBV19 with TRBJ2-2; D perhaps matches TRBD2 (5 bases). The length of the CDR3 is 14 residues. V dropped 3 bases and J dropped 4 bases, with 9 bases sitting between them. Per germline, CDR1 LNHDA and CDR2 SQIVND (reference sequence). The CDR3 sequence is CASSIVRGTGELFF. CDR3 nucleotides: TGTGCCAGTAGTATCGTTCGGGGCACCGGGGAGCTGTTTTTT.

The genes are TRBV6-2 or TRBV6-3 and TRBJ2-7; no firm D call. Deletions cut 2 bases from V and 0 bases from J, with 5 bases between. Germline V gives CDR1 MNHEY, CDR2 SVGEGT. This CDR3 spans 13 amino acids. CDR3 residues: CASSYLNSYEQYF. The CDR3 bases are TGTGCCAGCAGTTACCTTAACTCCTACGAGCAGTACTTC.

The rearrangement joins TRBV10-2 to TRBJ1-1, with D unresolved. V was shortened by 3 bases and J by 8 bases, with 16 bases between the two germline ends. CDR1 is WSHSY and CDR2 is SAAADI in the germline V gene. The CDR3 is made up of 14 amino acids. CDR3 sequence reads: CASSDFRNPLEAFF. DNA of the CDR3: TGCGCCAGCAGTGATTTCAGGAACCCTCTAGAAGCTTTCTTT.

J is TRBJ1-2 and V is TRBV19; 8 bases line up with TRBD1. This CDR3 has 14 residues. Germline values: CDR1 LNHDA, CDR2 SQIVND (reference sequence). Trimming cost V 3 bases and J 6 bases; bases outside gene matches: 6. The CDR3 is CASSMTDRVHGYTF. The CDR3 nucleotides are TGTGCCAGTAGTATGACGGACAGGGTCCATGGCTACACCTTC.